The clone carrying this T cell receptor (beta chain) was detected only once. V lost 1 base and J 0 bases, leaving 7 bases between the germline ends. The CDR3 length is 14 residues. Germline V gene data show CDR1 as SGHTS and CDR2 as YDEGEE. This entry is derived from a study of blood T cell repertoires in COVID-19. Turning to the study itself: COVID-19 samples collected from the United States, Italy and Spain covered acute and convalescent phases.

Study processing details: Cell counts per sample came from amplifying reference gene primers. The protocol was immunoSEQ multiplex PCR, while the TCRdb copy is restricted to in-frame clones and leaves out a portion. V and J calls plus clone size are reproduced from that table; the DNA served to infer D and trimming. This sample carries roughly 120,000 clones, about nine tenths of them seen once, and the ten largest clones take 4.5%. The sequencing sample was made of peripheral blood. The clonotype was recovered from a man aged 35 to 55 with acute or convalescent COVID-19. The rearrangement joins TRBV5-8 to TRBJ1-2; no definite D call. The CDR3 sequence is CASSLYTANYGYTF. CDR3 DNA: TGTGCCAGCAGCTTGTATACAGCTAACTATGGCTACACCTTC.